Listed here are 28 T cell receptor beta chains from one sample, sequenced in a study of blood T cell repertoires in COVID-19. Assay: immunoSEQ multiplex PCR; the TCRdb copy retains only in-frame clones and omits some. Of under 350,000 clones in the sample, 86% were seen once. Sequencing used PBMCs or T cells enriched from blood (not recorded which). The receptors were gathered from a woman in her thirties or forties with acute COVID-19.

The rearrangement joins TRBV5-1 to TRBJ2-3; TRBD2 matches at 8 bases. Germline V gives CDR1 SGHRS, CDR2 YFSETQ. Losses at the gene ends were 3 bases for V and 1 base for J; bases not matched to a gene: 13. This CDR3 contains 18 residues. The CDR3 DNA reads TGCGCCAGCAGCTCCGTCCCTGGAGCGGGGGCCCGCACAGATACGCAGTATTTT. Amino acid sequence: CASSSVPGAGARTDTQYF.

This CDR3 reads CASTAPDSYEQYF. DNA of the CDR3: TGTGCCAGCACCGCTCCAGACTCCTACGAGCAGTACTTC. The chain combines TRBV5-4 with TRBJ2-7; D is undetermined. Germline values: CDR1 SGHNT, CDR2 YYREEE (reference sequence). The germline V and J ends were trimmed by 6 bases and 0 bases, with 10 bases remaining between them. CDR3 length: 13 residues.

This clone occurred a few times. J is TRBJ2-7 and V is TRBV3-1 (or the pseudogene TRBV3-2), with 9 bases that match TRBD2. From germline, CDR1 is LGHDT and CDR2 YNNKEL (reference sequence). The trim removed 5 bases at V and 4 bases at J, leaving 6 bases unmatched. The CDR3 sequence is 14 residues long. For the CDR3, the DNA is TGTGCCAGCAGCTTAGGTACTAGCGGGTACGAGCAGTACTTC. It codes for CASSLGTSGYEQYF.

This rearrangement joins TRBV7-2 to TRBJ1-1; D is possibly TRBD1 (6 bases). The germline V gene encodes CDR1 SGHTA and CDR2 FQGNSA. CDR3 length: 14 amino acids. V was shortened by 5 bases and J by 1 base, with 11 bases between the two germline ends. The CDR3 spells CASSQGRGNTEAFF. The CDR3 DNA sequence: TGTGCCAGCAGCCAGGGGCGAGGGAACACTGAAGCTTTCTTT.

The chain links TRBV4-3 to TRBJ2-6, with a possible D match to TRBD2 (5 bases). Between the trimmed V and J ends, which lost 0 bases and 0 bases, there was a span of 15 bases. The CDR3 spans 19 residues. Germline V gene sequence: CDR1 LGHNA, CDR2 YSLEER. CDR3 DNA: TGCGCCAGCAGCCAAGATAGTCCGGGGTATAGCTCTGGGGCCAACGTCCTGACTTTC. This gives the protein CASSQDSPGYSSGANVLTF.

The chain is built from TRBV4-1 and TRBJ2-7; TRBD1 aligns across 8 bases. The CDR3 runs to 14 residues. The trim removed 5 bases at V and 2 bases at J, leaving 5 bases unmatched. Germline-derived CDR1 and CDR2 are MGHRA and YSYEKL. CDR3 residues: CASSLGTGTYEQYF. The CDR3 nucleotides are TGCGCCAGCAGCTTGGGGACAGGAACCTACGAGCAGTACTTC.

This chain joins TRBV4-3 and TRBJ2-3, with 10 nucleotides matching TRBD2. The J segment lost 4 bases and the V segment lost 3 bases, leaving 7 bases of the junction unmatched. The CDR3 sequence is 16 residues long. Germline V gene data show CDR1 as LGHNA and CDR2 as YSLEER. The CDR3: CASSHLIAGGADTQYF. Here the CDR3 DNA reads TGCGCCAGCAGCCACCTAATAGCGGGGGGTGCAGATACGCAGTATTTT.

The chain couples TRBV28 to TRBJ1-1; D not resolved. Germline V lookup: CDR1 MDHEN, CDR2 SYDVKM. This CDR3 is built from 14 residues. V shed 6 bases and J shed 5 bases, with 16 bases lying between them. The CDR3 nucleotides are TGTGCCAGCAGGGGAGAACTAACCGGGACTGAAGCTTTCTTT. This codes for CASRGELTGTEAFF.

The chain carries TRBV5-1 and TRBJ2-7; 10 bases agree with TRBD2. V shed 2 bases and J 6 bases; nucleotides not matched to a gene: 11. The length of the CDR3 is 16 residues. Looked up from germline, CDR1 is SGHRS and CDR2 is YFSETQ. The CDR3 spells CASSLDSSGRAGEQYF. The CDR3 DNA sequence: TGCGCCAGCAGCTTAGACTCTAGCGGGAGAGCCGGCGAGCAGTACTTC.

The chain carries TRBV7-9 and TRBJ1-3; D is unclear. V was pared by 8 bases and J by 4 bases, with 15 bases between. The germline V gene has CDR1 SEHNR and CDR2 FQNEAQ (reference sequence). The CDR3 totals 14 residues. CDR3 in DNA: TGTGCCAGCGAAATTGGCGGCGGGGGAAACACCATATATTTT. This sequence encodes CASEIGGGGNTIYF.

The chain joins TRBV9 to TRBJ2-1, with no clear D. Trimming cost V 0 bases and J 4 bases, with 11 bases left between them. The germline CDR1 and CDR2 sequences are SGDLS and YYNGEE. The CDR3 totals 15 residues. Written as DNA, the CDR3 is TGTGCCAGCAGCGTAGCGGGTATCGGGTACAATGAGCAGTTCTTC. Encoded protein: CASSVAGIGYNEQFF.

This chain connects TRBV7-3 to TRBJ1-1; 7 positions match TRBD1. The ends lost 5 bases at V and 3 bases at J; junction bases unmatched: 6. Germline V CDR1 and CDR2: SGHTA, FQGTGA. The CDR3 extends over 14 amino acids. CDR3 protein: CASSVDRADTEAFF. The CDR3 region has the DNA TGTGCCAGCAGCGTCGACAGGGCGGACACTGAAGCTTTCTTT.

V and J are TRBV5-6 and TRBJ1-5, with a weak D call TRBD1 (6 bases). The length of the CDR3 is 15 residues. Trimming removed 4 bases from V and 3 bases from J, with 14 bases in between. Germline CDR1 is SGHDT and CDR2 is YYEEEE. The CDR3 DNA follows: TGTGCCAGCAGCGTGACCGGGACAAACAATCAGCCCCAGCATTTT. It is translated as CASSVTGTNNQPQHF.

This chain links TRBV4-2 with TRBJ2-2; 11 nucleotides line up with TRBD2. This CDR3 contains 16 residues. J was trimmed by 5 bases and V by 7 bases; bases with no gene match: 9. Germline CDR1 and CDR2: LGHNA and YNFKEQ. CDR3 DNA: TGTGCCAGCACCATAGCGGGGGGGCGTCGGACCGGGGAGCTGTTTTTT. Translated: CASTIAGGRRTGELFF.

Comment on this clone: At one boundary the junction diverges from the germline segment, which might be a read error. The chain has TRBV23-1 and TRBJ2-7; TRBD2 aligns across 13 bases. TRBV23-1 is marked as an open reading frame, function uncertain. This CDR3 spans 13 amino acids. CDR3 in amino acids: CASSQAGTSGNLF. The CDR3 DNA sequence: TGCGCCAGCAGTCAAGCCGGGACTAGCGGGAATCTCTTC.

The V gene is TRBV28, the J gene TRBJ1-2; 7 bases fit TRBD1. V shed 10 bases, J shed 3 bases, and the junction held 11 bases outside the gene matches. This CDR3 has 14 residues. Looked up from germline, CDR1 is MDHEN and CDR2 is SYDVKM. CDR3 residues: CAIHALTGHYGYTF. CDR3 nucleotide sequence: TGTGCCATCCACGCTCTGACAGGGCACTATGGCTACACCTTC.

This chain joins TRBV7-9 and TRBJ2-5; 11 bases align to TRBD2. The germline V gene has CDR1 SEHNR and CDR2 FQNEAQ (reference sequence). The CDR3 covers 16 residues. V dropped 6 bases and J dropped 5; count of bases not matched to a gene: 11. CDR3 nucleotide sequence: TGTGCCAGCAGACGCGTAGCGGGAGGGCCTTTGGAGACCCAGTACTTC. It is translated as CASRRVAGGPLETQYF.

This clone has a single count. The chain links TRBV6-5 to TRBJ1-3; D possibly corresponds to TRBD1 (5 bases). Germline V gene data show CDR1 as MNHEY and CDR2 as SVGAGI. The CDR3 has 16 residues. V was shortened by 0 bases and J by 5 bases, with 14 bases between the two germline ends. DNA of the CDR3: TGTGCCAGCAGTTACTCTAGACAGTCGGGCCGAAACACCATATATTTT. Protein product: CASSYSRQSGRNTIYF.

V gene TRBV7-2 combines with J gene TRBJ1-1; no definite D call. The CDR3 length is 14 residues. Germline V CDR1 and CDR2: SGHTA, FQGNSA. Trimming pared 3 bases from V and 5 bases from J, leaving 13 bases between. The CDR3, as DNA: TGTGCCAGCAGCTTCAAGGGAGGGTCGACTGAAGCTTTCTTT. Encoded protein: CASSFKGGSTEAFF.

The chain is built from TRBV4-3 and TRBJ2-3; 9 bases are shared with TRBD2. Trimming at V came to 1 base and at J to 1 base, leaving 9 bases not matched to a gene. The CDR3 consists of 18 residues. CDR1 and CDR2 from the germline V gene are LGHNA and YSLEER. CDR3 nucleotide sequence: TGCGCCAGCAGCCAAGGAGCGGGAGGACAGCGAGGCACAGATACGCAGTATTTT. The encoded protein is CASSQGAGGQRGTDTQYF.

DNA of the CDR3: TGTGCCAGCAGCCCAGGCCATACCGACTCTGGAAACACCATATATTTT. Encoded protein: CASSPGHTDSGNTIYF. This chain connects TRBV11-1 to TRBJ1-3; D gene ambiguous. V lost 5 bases and J 0 bases, leaving 14 bases between the germline ends. Germline V lookup: CDR1 SGHAT, CDR2 FQDESV (reference sequence). CDR3 size: 16 residues.

The chain has TRBV10-3 and TRBJ2-3, with D possibly matching TRBD1 (5 bases). This CDR3 has 16 amino acids. Germline CDR1 reads ENHRY; CDR2 reads SYGVKD. The V and J ends lost 0 bases and 2 bases respectively, with 12 bases between them. The chain's CDR3 is CAISESGPVITDTQYF. CDR3 nucleotides: TGTGCCATCAGTGAGTCGGGGCCAGTAATCACAGATACGCAGTATTTT.

The V call is TRBV7-2, the J call TRBJ2-7, with 7 bases that match TRBD2. This CDR3 is built from 14 residues. The germline V gene encodes CDR1 SGHTA and CDR2 FQGNSA. The V and J ends lost 5 bases and 6 bases, in that order; junction bases with no gene match: 10. For the CDR3, the DNA is TGTGCCAGCAGCCCGAGCGGGGTCCCACTCGAGCAGTACTTC. Translating gives CASSPSGVPLEQYF.

This clone was detected a few times. The CDR3 region has the DNA TGTGCCAGCTCACCGGGACTAGCGGGAGGAGAGCAGTTCTTC. It codes for CASSPGLAGGEQFF. This sequence joins TRBV18 and TRBJ2-1, with 15 bases aligning to TRBD2. The CDR3 runs 14 residues. J gave up 10 bases and V 3 bases, and 1 base lay outside the gene matches. Germline CDR1 reads KGHSH; CDR2 reads LQKENI.

This clone was counted between two and nine times. The chain joins TRBV5-1 to TRBJ2-7, with D possibly being TRBD1 (5 bases). The CDR3 runs to 14 residues. V was trimmed by 7 bases and J by 5 bases, leaving 19 bases between them. Germline V gene lookup returns CDR1 SGHRS and CDR2 YFSETQ. The CDR3 nucleotides read TGCGCCAGCTCGAAGGTGTGGGGCCCCCACGAGCAGTACTTC. Its protein is CASSKVWGPHEQYF.

The chain links TRBV7-3 to TRBJ2-7; TRBD1 matches 8 bases. The V segment lost 8 bases and the J segment 5 bases; nucleotides outside the gene matches: 8. CDR1 and CDR2 from the germline V gene are SGHTA and FQGTGA. This CDR3 region has 13 residues. CDR3 protein: CASQGQAVHEQYF. The CDR3 nucleotides read TGTGCCAGCCAGGGACAGGCGGTCCACGAGCAGTACTTC.

The chain carries TRBV6-2 or TRBV6-3 and TRBJ2-3, with 7 bases lining up with TRBD1. CDR1 MNHEY and CDR2 SVGEGT come from the germline V gene. With 3 bases clipped from V and 2 bases from J, the junction kept 5 bases outside the gene matches. The CDR3 covers 15 residues. The CDR3 reads CASSYRQGYTDTQYF. As DNA, the CDR3 is TGTGCCAGCAGTTATCGACAGGGCTACACAGATACGCAGTATTTT.

The chain couples TRBV27 to TRBJ2-7; D remains ambiguous. The CDR3 runs to 14 residues. Germline CDR1 MNHEY, CDR2 SMNVEV (reference sequence). Between the trimmed V and J ends, which lost 2 bases and 4 bases, there was a span of 12 bases. The chain's CDR3 is CASSLLGSEYEQYF. The DNA of the CDR3 is TGTGCCAGCAGTTTACTCGGGTCTGAGTACGAGCAGTACTTC.